This T cell receptor beta chain was recovered during a study of OX40 agonist ivuxolimab in advanced cancers. Study-level results: Fewer expanded clones were found on average in CD4+ than in CD8+ T cells.

The count of this clone is one. Antigen unknown. Blood sampling was done at baseline, cycle 4 day 1, and cycle 7 day 1. The data were produced by immunoSEQ multiplex PCR, yet TCRdb's version contains in-frame clones alone and is incomplete. The profile shows around 19,000 clones, approximately 87% of them singletons. The CDR3 loop spans 13 amino acids. Germline CDR1 reads SGDLS; CDR2 reads YYNGEE. The V segment lost 3 bases and the J segment 7 bases; nucleotides outside the gene matches: 1. This sequence originates from an adult with an advanced solid tumor such as melanoma, head and neck, liver or kidney cancer. This chain links TRBV9 with TRBJ2-2; 9 bases match TRBD2. Sequences were derived from CD4+ or CD8+ T cells sorted from blood, sampled in a trial of the OX40 agonist ivuxolimab. The CDR3 DNA sequence: TGTGCCAGCAGCGGACTAGCGGTCGGGGAGCTGTTTTTT. Amino acid sequence: CASSGLAVGELFF.